Described below is a single TCR beta chain sequence and its context. As yet, its antigen is unknown. Method: immunoSEQ multiplex PCR; TCRdb's copy keeps in-frame clones and lacks some. The sample holds tens of thousands of clones; around nine tenths are singletons and the top ten take more than 20%. The data were obtained in a study of T cells in localized non-small cell lung cancer. The study, taken as a whole, reports: Because researchers sequenced only one region of the tumor, heterogeneity is still possible. Maximal T cell clonality occurred in uninvolved adjacent lung, with tumor ranking below it. For the top 100 tumor clones, a median about 56 also appeared in adjacent lung.

In germline, CDR1 is KGHSH, CDR2 LQKENI. This CDR3 has 14 residues. The V segment lost 2 bases and the J segment 4 bases; nucleotides outside the gene matches: 4. This receptor was identified in a man aged 40-75 years with stage I squamous cell lung carcinoma. This chain connects TRBV18 to TRBJ1-1; TRBD1 aligns across 7 bases. Source: peripheral blood, taken before any cancer treatment. The CDR3 region is CASSPAPGGTEAFF. In DNA form, the CDR3 reads TGTGCCAGCTCACCAGCGCCAGGGGGCACTGAAGCTTTCTTT.